The 27 T cell receptor beta chains given below trace back to one sample, sequenced in a study of early T cells in non-severe SARS-CoV-2 infection. In TCRdb, the 5' RACE reads were re-called with MiXCR into one record per CDR3 protein. The table lists roughly 71,000 distinct CDR3 sequences, over 10% of them singletons, with approximately 5.2% in the top ten. The sequenced sample was whole blood. These receptors were taken from an adult who was a healthcare worker with PCR-confirmed SARS-CoV-2 infection or an uninfected control (not recorded which).

The chain links TRBV7-2 to TRBJ2-3; D may be TRBD1 or TRBD2 (5 bases each). The CDR3 length is 14 residues. With 7 bases removed from V and 4 bases from J, the gap between germline ends came to 15 bases. Germline CDR1 SGHTA, CDR2 FQGNSA. For the CDR3, the DNA is TGTGCCAGCATCCCGGGAAGGACACCAGATACGCAGTATTTT. Translated: CASIPGRTPDTQYF.

This clonotype was picked up many times. The chain joins TRBV6-2 or TRBV6-3 to TRBJ1-2; D unclear. Germline CDR1 reads MNHEY; CDR2 reads SVGEGT. This CDR3 region has 15 residues. The V gene lost 2 bases and the J gene lost 2 bases, with 12 bases spanning the gap. The CDR3 region is CASSYNRLRNYGYTF. CDR3 DNA: TGTGCCAGCAGTTACAATCGTCTACGAAACTATGGCTACACCTTC.

This clonotype appeared many times. The chain carries TRBV20-1 and TRBJ1-2, with no clear D. The germline V gene encodes CDR1 DFQATT and CDR2 SNEGSKA (reference sequence). The CDR3 has 14 residues. Trimming removed 2 bases from V and 5 bases from J, with 15 bases in between. The CDR3 DNA follows: TGCAGTGCTAGACCCCCGGGGAGTCTGTATGGCTACACCTTC. Amino acid sequence: CSARPPGSLYGYTF.

This clonotype was recorded many times. V gene TRBV6-2 or TRBV6-3 combines with J gene TRBJ2-2, with D possibly TRBD1 on 6 matching bases. V lost 4 bases and J lost 9, with 12 bases in between. This CDR3 region has 13 residues. Germline assignment: CDR1 MNHEY and CDR2 SVGEGT. For the CDR3, the DNA is TGTGCCAGCAGTTTTACAGGGACCCGGGAGCTGTTTTTT. Its protein is CASSFTGTRELFF.

The sample holds many counts of this clonotype. The chain has TRBV3-2 and TRBJ1-2; TRBD1 is taken as the D call from the table, unchecked against the DNA. TRBV3-2 is a documented pseudogene. This CDR3 is built from 15 residues. The DNA for the CDR3 is TGTGCCAGCAGCCATCCAACAGGGGGCAACTATGGCTACACCTTC. This gives the protein CASSHPTGGNYGYTF.

The sample holds many counts of this clonotype. The rearrangement joins TRBV10-3 to TRBJ2-4, with TRBD1 matching 8 bases. The CDR3 is 17 residues long. With 8 bases clipped from V and 0 bases from J, the junction kept 12 bases outside the gene matches. CDR1 and CDR2 from the germline V gene are ENHRY and SYGVKD. CDR3 nucleotide sequence: TGTGCCATCGAGGACAGGGCCCGAAAAGTAGCCAAAAACATTCAGTACTTC. This gives the protein CAIEDRARKVAKNIQYF.

This clonotype was detected a few times. The rearrangement uses TRBV12-3 or TRBV12-4 and TRBJ1-2; D may be TRBD1 (6 bases). The CDR3 spans 13 residues. Trimming took off 3 bases at V and 2 bases at J, with 7 bases between the two ends. CDR3 sequence: CASSFGQNYGYTF. CDR3 nucleotide sequence: TGTGCCAGCAGTTTCGGACAGAACTATGGCTACACCTTC.

This CDR3 is CAWSVDRVNSPLHF. The CDR3 nucleotides are TGTGCCTGGAGTGTAGACAGGGTGAATTCACCCCTCCACTTT. V is TRBV30 and J is TRBJ1-6; 7 bases agree with TRBD1. This CDR3 has 14 amino acids. CDR1 GTSNPN and CDR2 SVGIG come from the germline V gene (reference sequence). V lost 0 bases, J lost 7 bases, and 3 bases stayed unmatched.

This chain connects TRBV20-1 to TRBJ1-1, with D hard to call. Germline assignment: CDR1 DFQATT and CDR2 SNEGSKA (reference sequence). V was clipped by 0 bases and J by 6 bases, with 11 bases between them. CDR3 length: 13 amino acids. The CDR3 nucleotides read TGCAGTGCTAGAGATCCAAACCTACCTGAAGCTTTCTTT. It specifies CSARDPNLPEAFF.

This clonotype was seen only a few times. The rearrangement links TRBV6-2 or TRBV6-3 to TRBJ2-5; 8 nucleotides line up with TRBD2. There are 16 residues in the CDR3. The V and J ends lost 5 bases and 1 base, in that order; junction bases with no gene match: 9. Germline V gene lookup returns CDR1 MNHEY and CDR2 SVGEGT. CDR3 in amino acids: CASSPGLGRSQETQYF. The CDR3 DNA sequence: TGTGCCAGCAGTCCGGGACTAGGGAGAAGCCAAGAGACCCAGTACTTC.

In this sample, this clonotype turned up many times. The rearrangement links TRBV6-2 or TRBV6-3 to TRBJ1-5, with 7 bases that match TRBD1. Germline values: CDR1 MNHEY, CDR2 SVGEGT. The CDR3 is made up of 14 amino acids. V was pared by 2 bases and J by 6 bases, with 4 bases of the junction left unmatched. CDR3 sequence (DNA): TGTGCCAGCAGTTACAGGGGGCGCGGTCAGCCCCAGCATTTT. The encoded protein is CASSYRGRGQPQHF.

The chain joins TRBV5-1 to TRBJ2-7; D assignment may be TRBD1 or TRBD2 (5 bases each). The V and J ends lost 3 bases and 0 bases respectively, with 13 bases between them. The germline CDR1 and CDR2 sequences are SGHRS and YFSETQ. This CDR3 is 15 amino acids long. The CDR3 coding sequence is TGCGCCAGCAGCTCGGACGGGACCAGCTCCTACGAGCAGTACTTC. Its translation: CASSSDGTSSYEQYF.

The sample holds a few counts of this clonotype. The CDR3 spells CASSLAGGRETQYF. In DNA, the CDR3 is TGTGCCAGCAGCTTAGCGGGGGGGCGTGAGACCCAGTACTTC. The J gene is TRBJ2-5, the V gene TRBV5-4; 10 nucleotides line up with TRBD2. J was trimmed by 5 bases and V by 2 bases; bases with no gene match: 3. The CDR3 is 14 residues long. Looked up from germline, CDR1 is SGHNT and CDR2 is YYREEE (reference sequence).

This clonotype was found many times. The genes are TRBV7-9 and TRBJ1-1; TRBD1 is a possible D gene (5 bases). CDR1 and CDR2 from the germline V gene are SEHNR and FQNEAQ (reference sequence). CDR3 size: 13 residues. With 5 bases removed from V and 4 bases from J, the gap between germline ends came to 11 bases. The CDR3 coding sequence is TGTGCCAGCAGCCAGCACGGGGGCACTGAAGCTTTCTTT. Translated: CASSQHGGTEAFF.

This clonotype was detected only a few times. V is TRBV5-1 and J is TRBJ1-4; 11 nucleotides match TRBD1. The V gene's germline CDR1 is SGHRS and CDR2 YFSETQ. The V segment lost 4 bases and the J segment 6 bases; nucleotides outside the gene matches: 2. The CDR3 runs 14 residues. Here the CDR3 DNA reads TGCGCCAGCAGCCCGGGACAGGGGGATGAAAAACTGTTTTTT. This sequence encodes CASSPGQGDEKLFF.

The chain combines TRBV5-1 with TRBJ1-1; a weak D match, TRBD1 (5 bases). The CDR3 contains 14 residues. Per the germline V gene, CDR1 is SGHRS and CDR2 is YFSETQ. Trimming removed 4 bases from V and 1 base from J, with 11 bases in between. CDR3 residues: CASSPLGENTEAFF. In DNA form, the CDR3 reads TGCGCCAGCAGCCCCCTAGGGGAGAACACTGAAGCTTTCTTT.

This chain uses TRBV29-1 with TRBJ2-7; 7 positions agree with TRBD1. The CDR3 is 12 amino acids. Germline lookup yields CDR1 SQVTM and CDR2 ANQGSEA. V was pared by 6 bases and J by 4 bases, with 6 bases of the junction left unmatched. In DNA, the CDR3 is TGCAGCGTCGGACAGGATGAATACGAGCAGTACTTC. As protein: CSVGQDEYEQYF.

This clonotype was picked up many times. V and J are TRBV5-1 and TRBJ2-7; 9 bases agree with TRBD1. V shed 3 bases, J shed 4 bases, and the junction held 11 bases outside the gene matches. Germline assignment: CDR1 SGHRS and CDR2 YFSETQ. The CDR3 runs to 16 residues. The CDR3 here is CASSSALRDRAYEQYF. The CDR3, as DNA: TGCGCCAGCAGCTCAGCCCTGCGGGACAGGGCTTACGAGCAGTACTTC.

This chain uses TRBV12-3 or TRBV12-4 with TRBJ2-3, with D possibly being TRBD1 or TRBD2 (6 bases each). Trimming took off 4 bases at V and 2 bases at J, with 7 bases between the two ends. This CDR3 comprises 13 residues. The CDR3 DNA sequence: TGTGCCAGCAGTTGGGGGGCCACAGATACGCAGTATTTT. This gives the protein CASSWGATDTQYF.

This clonotype was recorded a few times. The chain couples TRBV6-2 or TRBV6-3 to TRBJ1-1, with 7 bases fitting TRBD1. Germline V CDR1 and CDR2: MNHEY, SVGEGT. This CDR3 has 12 residues. J lost 4 bases, V lost 8 bases, and 4 bases had no gene match. In nucleotides, the CDR3 is TGTGCCAGCGAGGACAGGATCACTGAAGCTTTCTTT. Its protein product is CASEDRITEAFF.

There are many counts of this clonotype. V usage is TRBV7-3 and J usage is TRBJ2-2; 7 bases agree with TRBD1. The CDR3 spans 16 residues. CDR1 SGHTA and CDR2 FQGTGA come from the germline V gene. V gave up 4 bases and J gave up 0 bases; unmatched junction bases: 5. The DNA of the CDR3 is TGTGCCAGCAGCTCATTCGGGACAGCGAACACCGGGGAGCTGTTTTTT. Its translation: CASSSFGTANTGELFF. Looking up the rest from reference TRBV7-3 and TRBJ2-2 gives the full variable domain: GAGVSQTPSNKVTEKGKYVELRCDPISGHTALYWYRQSLGQGPEFLIYFQGTGAADDSGLPNDRFFAVRPEGSVSTLKIQRTERGDSAVYLCASSSFGTANTGELFFGEGSRLTVL.

This clonotype showed up just a few times. The chain links TRBV3-1 to TRBJ2-1; 8 bases agree with TRBD1. The CDR3 spans 15 residues. With V trimmed by 6 bases and J by 3 bases, 7 bases remained unmatched. From germline, CDR1 is LGHDT and CDR2 YNNKEL (reference sequence). CDR3 bases: TGTGCCAGCAGACCTAGGACAGGGTTCTACAATGAGCAGTTCTTC. Its translation: CASRPRTGFYNEQFF.

This chain joins TRBV7-9 and TRBJ1-5; D is unresolved. The CDR3 is 18 residues long. Germline values: CDR1 SEHNR, CDR2 FQNEAQ (reference sequence). The V gene lost 4 bases and the J gene lost 0 bases, with 19 bases spanning the gap. Written as DNA, the CDR3 is TGTGCCAGCAGCTCTTCCCACGGAGGGTCGGATAGCAATCAGCCCCAGCATTTT. Protein product: CASSSSHGGSDSNQPQHF.

This sequence joins TRBV5-6 and TRBJ2-7; 7 bases map to TRBD2. The CDR3 totals 14 residues. The V gene's germline CDR1 is SGHDT and CDR2 YYEEEE. V lost 0 bases to trimming and J lost 2 bases; unmatched junction nucleotides: 2. The CDR3 reads CASSLGEGAYEQYF. The CDR3 region has the DNA TGTGCCAGCAGCTTGGGGGAGGGTGCCTACGAGCAGTACTTC.

The rearrangement uses TRBV2 and TRBJ2-7; D possibly corresponds to TRBD2 (6 bases). The CDR3 has 13 residues. Germline V gene lookup returns CDR1 SNHLY and CDR2 FYNNEI. With 6 bases removed from V and 1 base from J, the gap between germline ends came to 10 bases. The CDR3 region is CASRAGPSYEQYF. The CDR3 nucleotides are TGTGCCAGCAGGGCGGGGCCTTCCTACGAGCAGTACTTC.

This clonotype was observed at least ten times. The chain carries TRBV11-1 and TRBJ2-7, with TRBD1 matching 8 bases. The junction had 8 bases not matched to a gene; V was cut back by 2 bases and J by 5 bases. The CDR3 runs to 15 residues. The germline CDR1 and CDR2 sequences are SGHAT and FQDESV (reference sequence). In DNA form, the CDR3 reads TGTGCCAGCAGCTTAAGAAGGGCAGGGGGCAACGAGCAGTACTTC. This codes for CASSLRRAGGNEQYF.

This clonotype came up many times. The chain couples TRBV11-2 to TRBJ1-2; D is undetermined. CDR3 size: 13 residues. Germline V gene data show CDR1 as SGHAT and CDR2 as FQNNGV. V shed 2 bases and J shed 6 bases, with 10 bases lying between them. DNA of the CDR3: TGTGCCAGCAGCTTACCGGGCTCTAATGGCTACACCTTC. This gives the protein CASSLPGSNGYTF.